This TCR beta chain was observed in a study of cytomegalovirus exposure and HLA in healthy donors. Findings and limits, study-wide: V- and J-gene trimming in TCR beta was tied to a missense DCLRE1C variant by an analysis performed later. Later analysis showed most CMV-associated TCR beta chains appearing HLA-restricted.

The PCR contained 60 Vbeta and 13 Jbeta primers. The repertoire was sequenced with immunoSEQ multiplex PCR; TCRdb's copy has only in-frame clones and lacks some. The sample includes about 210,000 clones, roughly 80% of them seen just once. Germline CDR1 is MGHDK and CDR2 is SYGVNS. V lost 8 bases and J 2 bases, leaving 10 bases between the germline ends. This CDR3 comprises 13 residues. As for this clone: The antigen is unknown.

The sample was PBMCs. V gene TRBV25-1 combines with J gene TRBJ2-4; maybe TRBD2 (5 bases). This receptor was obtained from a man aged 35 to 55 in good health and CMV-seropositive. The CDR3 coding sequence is TGTGCCAGCTCTTCCGGGACCAAAAACATTCAGTACTTC. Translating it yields CASSSGTKNIQYF.